This passage covers 17 T cell receptor beta chains from one sample sequenced in a study of cytomegalovirus exposure and HLA in healthy donors. PCR primers comprised 60 Vbeta and 13 Jbeta primers. Profiled with immunoSEQ multiplex PCR; TCRdb holds only in-frame clones, not every one. The sample yields around 110,000 clones, around 65% seen once. Material: PBMCs. The receptor set was obtained from a man aged 18 to 35 in good health and CMV-seronegative.

This clone was counted only a few times. This chain connects TRBV28 to TRBJ2-5; the D gene is possibly TRBD1 (6 bases). Trimming took off 3 bases at V and 0 bases at J, with 8 bases between the two ends. The CDR3 totals 14 residues. Germline loops: CDR1 MDHEN, CDR2 SYDVKM. The CDR3 DNA reads as TGTGCCAGCAGTTTTGGGGGCAACCAAGAGACCCAGTACTTC. Residues: CASSFGGNQETQYF.

This clone was found a few times. The chain carries TRBV15 and TRBJ1-3; D unresolved. V lost 0 bases and J lost 9, with 12 bases in between. The CDR3 runs to 14 residues. The germline gives CDR1 LNHNV, CDR2 YYDKDF (reference sequence). The CDR3 spells CATSREGALSTIYF. CDR3 nucleotides: TGTGCCACCAGCAGAGAGGGAGCCTTGAGCACCATATATTTT.

The rearrangement joins TRBV6-6 to TRBJ1-5, with D tentatively TRBD1 (6 bases). There are 14 residues in the CDR3. Germline V lookup: CDR1 MNHNY, CDR2 SVGAGI (reference sequence). V shed 6 bases and J shed 5 bases, with 14 bases lying between them. The CDR3 DNA reads TGTGCCAGCAGACTCGGGACACTGGATCAGCCCCAGCATTTT. Translation: CASRLGTLDQPQHF.

This clone was seen more than once but under ten times. This chain joins TRBV29-1 and TRBJ2-5; TRBD1 matches 9 bases. The J call may be faulty, since TRBJ2-7 better matches the DNA end. The CDR3 consists of 14 residues. CDR1 is SQVTM, CDR2 ANQGSEA, per germline. CDR3 region: CSVGGQGSISEQYF. The CDR3 DNA is TGCAGCGTGGGAGGACAGGGGAGTATCAGCGAGCAGTACTTC.

The table lists this clone with a few counts. CDR3 sequence (DNA): TGTGCCAGCAGTGGGACAGGGAAGCATTTT. Translated: CASSGTGKHF. The rearrangement joins TRBV6-1 to TRBJ1-5; 8 bases are shared with TRBD1. The length of the CDR3 is 10 residues. Germline lookup yields CDR1 MNHNS and CDR2 SASEGT. Losses at the gene ends were 4 bases for V and 14 bases for J; bases not matched to a gene: 1.

The chain joins TRBV7-9 to TRBJ2-1, with D unclear. CDR1 and CDR2 (germline): SEHNR, FQNEAQ (reference sequence). The CDR3 loop spans 16 amino acids. V lost 1 base and J 1 base, leaving 11 bases between the germline ends. The CDR3 loop reads CASSLEERWSYNEQFF. The CDR3, as DNA: TGTGCCAGCAGCTTAGAGGAGAGGTGGTCCTACAATGAGCAGTTCTTC.

This clone was counted only a few times. This chain links TRBV5-1 with TRBJ2-5, with D possibly being TRBD2 (6 bases). CDR3 length: 14 residues. Germline V gene data show CDR1 as SGHRS and CDR2 as YFSETQ. V lost 4 bases to trimming and J lost 0 bases, with 10 bases between them. In DNA form, the CDR3 reads TGCGCCAGCAGCCTCGCGGGGTACCAAGAGACCCAGTACTTC. Translated, it gives CASSLAGYQETQYF.

The CDR3: CASSLPGQGANIQYF. The CDR3 bases are TGTGCCAGCAGTCTCCCGGGACAGGGGGCAAACATTCAGTACTTC. This rearrangement joins TRBV5-6 to TRBJ2-4; 12 bases align to TRBD1. V shed 5 bases and J 6 bases; nucleotides not matched to a gene: 6. The germline V gene has CDR1 SGHDT and CDR2 YYEEEE. This CDR3 has 15 amino acids.

This clone was seen more than once but under ten times. The genes are TRBV29-1 and TRBJ2-1; D is perhaps TRBD2 (5 bases). In germline, CDR1 is SQVTM, CDR2 ANQGSEA. Trimming stripped 4 bases from V and 4 bases from J, with 5 bases between. The CDR3 sequence is 11 residues long. DNA of the CDR3: TGCAGCGTTGGCGGGTACAATGAGCAGTTCTTC. It yields the protein CSVGGYNEQFF.

The chain is built from TRBV5-4 and TRBJ1-1, with D unclear. Germline V gives CDR1 SGHNT, CDR2 YYREEE (reference sequence). This CDR3 spans 12 amino acids. The V and J ends lost 4 bases and 6 bases respectively, with 10 bases between them. DNA of the CDR3: TGTGCCAGCAGCCCCCCATCGGCTGAAGCTTTCTTT. Its protein product is CASSPPSAEAFF.

V gene TRBV29-1 combines with J gene TRBJ2-5; TRBD2 is a possible D gene (6 bases). The DNA end lines up better with TRBJ2-7; the J call may be wrong. The CDR3 has 13 residues. Germline lookup yields CDR1 SQVTM and CDR2 ANQGSEA. CDR3 coding DNA: TGCAGCGTGGGGAGGAGGGAGCCTTACGAGCAGTACTTC. It encodes CSVGRREPYEQYF.

This clone was observed a few times. The rearrangement links TRBV19 to TRBJ2-1; 13 positions match TRBD2. The CDR3 has 19 residues. V lost 5 bases, J lost 3 bases, and 13 bases stayed unmatched. Germline loops: CDR1 LNHDA, CDR2 SQIVND (reference sequence). The CDR3 sequence: CASSPQGTSGITYYNEQFF. As DNA, the CDR3 is TGTGCCAGTAGTCCCCAAGGGACTAGCGGGATTACTTACTACAATGAGCAGTTCTTC. Based on the CDR3 plus reference TRBV19 and TRBJ2-1, the full variable domain is DGGITQSPKYLFRKEGQNVTLSCEQNLNHDAMYWYRQDPGQGLRLIYYSQIVNDFQKGDIAEGYSVSREKKESFPLTVTSAQKNPTAFYLCASSPQGTSGITYYNEQFFGPGTRLTVL.

The chain has TRBV5-5 and TRBJ2-1, with D tentatively TRBD1 (6 bases). The CDR3 runs 16 residues. The germline V and J ends were trimmed by 4 bases and 6 bases, with 20 bases remaining between them. Germline CDR1 SGHKS, CDR2 YYEKEE (reference sequence). The CDR3 sequence is CASSPEPGTTLNEQFF. The CDR3 DNA is TGTGCCAGCAGCCCGGAACCCGGGACAACCCTCAATGAGCAGTTCTTC.

This chain joins TRBV28 and TRBJ2-3, with D maybe TRBD2 (6 bases). CDR3 length: 13 amino acids. CDR1 and CDR2 (germline): MDHEN, SYDVKM. V lost 5 bases and J 6 bases, leaving 12 bases between the germline ends. CDR3 sequence (DNA): TGTGCCAGCAGTGATCTAGCGAGGGATACGCAGTATTTT. Protein product: CASSDLARDTQYF.

A remark on this clone: Its ends do not fully match the called genes, so a read error is possible. The rearrangement joins TRBV6-1 to TRBJ1-3; D is ambiguous. The CDR3 length is 16 residues. The germline V gene has CDR1 MNHNS and CDR2 SASEGT. CDR3 in DNA: TGTGCCCGCAGTGAACGGGTCTCGTTCTCTGGAAACACCATATATTTT. It is translated as CARSERVSFSGNTIYF.

This chain uses TRBV19 with TRBJ2-7; TRBD2 matches 7 bases. CDR3 length: 13 residues. J gave up 6 bases and V 3 bases, and 5 bases lay outside the gene matches. Per the germline V gene, CDR1 is LNHDA and CDR2 is SQIVND (reference sequence). The CDR3 loop is CASSIAREGEQYF. The CDR3, as DNA: TGTGCCAGTAGTATTGCCAGGGAGGGCGAGCAGTACTTC. Filled out from reference TRBV19 and TRBJ2-7, the complete variable domain reads DGGITQSPKYLFRKEGQNVTLSCEQNLNHDAMYWYRQDPGQGLRLIYYSQIVNDFQKGDIAEGYSVSREKKESFPLTVTSAQKNPTAFYLCASSIAREGEQYFGPGTRLTVT.

On this clone: At one end, the junction sequence differs from germline, possibly due to a read error. The CDR3 nucleotides are TGTTCCAGCAGCCCCTTCGGTGGAGGTGAAAAACTGTTTTTT. This gives the protein CSSSPFGGGEKLFF. V and J are TRBV7-9 and TRBJ1-4, with unresolved D. Germline loops: CDR1 SEHNR, CDR2 FQNEAQ (reference sequence). The CDR3 has 14 residues.